This T cell receptor (beta chain) was profiled in a study of vaccination effects on CD4 cells after COVID-19 (dated by TCRdb to about 2022). For the study in its entirety: Two doses of either the BNT162b2 or the mRNA-1273 mRNA SARS-CoV-2 vaccine were administered to participants. SARS-CoV-2 spike-specific CD4+ TCR repertoires from before and after mRNA vaccination were compared in COVID-19 convalescent patients and in infection-naive vaccine recipients. Altogether, 10 COVID-19 convalescent patients and several SARS-CoV-2-naive healthy vaccine recipients made up the full study. Cultures from other donors in the study were sequenced with the Oncomine TCR Beta short-read assay on an Illumina iSeq 100. Points the paper makes about the study in general: The study was limited by a small number of convalescent patients, and early post-infection timepoints were lacking. Clones induced by infection and clones induced by vaccination both contracted markedly at late timepoints after vaccination, which fits with T cell responses waning over time. In healthy vaccine recipients, vaccine-induced clones were almost all SARS-CoV-2 mono-reactive, with only 1 of 255 being cross-reactive with common cold coronaviruses.

In the ViraFEST assay, PBMC were stimulated with viral peptide pools, and TCR sequencing was then used to find antigen-specific CD4+ T cell clonotypes based on their expansion. After around eleven days of culture, CD4+ T cells were isolated with the EasySep CD4+ T cell isolation kit. None of the healthy vaccine recipients had a prior SARS-CoV-2 infection, which was confirmed by nucleocapsid antibody tests that came back negative both before and after vaccination. Each well held roughly 2.2 million PBMC cultured in IMDM containing roughly 5.1% human AB serum, 10 IU/ml IL-2 and gentamicin, along with approximately 10 ug/ml peptides. On days 3 and 7, half of the culture medium was replaced with fresh IL-2-containing medium. Unless noted otherwise, every peptide stimulation condition was grown in triplicate wells. PBMC were separated from whole blood using Ficoll-Paque Plus gradient centrifugation and were then either cryopreserved at -140C or used fresh. The overlapping peptide pools covered the spike proteins of SARS-CoV-2 and of the common cold coronaviruses HCoV-NL63, HCoV-OC43 and HCoV-229E. The QIAamp micro DNA kit was used to extract genomic DNA from the cultured CD4+ T cells.

The library was generated by the immunoSEQ multiplex PCR assay. DNA from the cultured, isolated CD4+ T cells was subjected to TCR beta CDR3 sequencing. The authors' analysis ran thus. Non-productive TCR sequences were discarded, and reads were trimmed to the CDR3 region, with only CDR3s of 7 or more amino acids retained. The MANAFEST web app was used to identify antigen-specific clonotypes by comparing expansion in peptide wells with expansion in reference cultures. For clones to be considered positive, expansion at FDR<0.05 versus reference and all other wells, an odds ratio above 5, and a frequency above 0.1% in two replicate wells were required. A clonotype was defined as cross-reactive if the clonotype was significantly expanded both in SARS-CoV-2 spike wells and in at least one common cold coronavirus spike condition. Using the stringdist R package, CDR3 similarity was measured by Levenshtein distance, and unrooted trees were constructed with ape in R 3.6.1. Entries here come from immuneACCESS through TCRdb and include only in-frame sequences with V and J called. Some clones fail to appear in such tables; in the studies checked, an unresolved V gene covers under half of the shortfall, and the cause of the remainder is unknown. V and J calls and clone size are those listed in that table; D and trimming were worked out from the DNA. The sample table contains 20,000 or so clones; only one count was recorded for around 72% of them. Approximately 12% of the sample lies in the top ten.

The CDR3 goes from the cysteine to the phenylalanine over 13 residues. Only the CDR3 DNA is retained, 39 bases long and in frame from the first base. From a lookup of the germline V gene (reference sequence), CDR1 and CDR2 are LNHDA and SQIVND. The germline ends are 7 bases apart after V is trimmed by 3 bases and J by 2 bases. On this clone itself: Its specific antigen is unknown. No base-level quality is on record; no much larger clone is a single base apart.

The material sequenced was CD4+ T cells from PBMCs cultured with HCoV-229E spike peptides, taken before COVID-19 vaccination. The cell subset or site tag for this specimen amounts to: HCoV-229E spike overlapping peptide pool stimulation. This sequence originates from a human donor who received a COVID-19 vaccine. The sequence is built from TRBV19 and TRBJ1-2; a confident D gene designation cannot be given. This receptor carries the CDR3 CASSMGGNYGYTF. The DNA is as follows: TGTGCCAGTAGTATGGGAGGGAACTATGGCTACACCTTC.